The rows below give T cell receptor beta chains drawn from one sample of a study of blood T cell repertoires in COVID-19. Libraries were prepared by immunoSEQ multiplex PCR; TCRdb keeps only in-frame clonotypes and omits some of them. The repertoire has 300,000 or so clones, roughly 90% of them found once; the top ten carry about 2%. The specimen sequenced was peripheral blood. The receptors here all came from a woman younger than 45 with COVID-19, enrolled during active disease. Both conserved end residues are part of each CDR3. The order of the fields is D gene, V gene, CDR3 length, clone size, CDR3 protein. D genes are given only for firm matches. The listing skips clone size in some rows; elsewhere it reads once, few, many or a size class.

d_call: -; v_call: TRBV10-3; cdr3_length: 15; clone_size: -; cdr3_aa: CAISGGDQAMSGYTF
d_call: -; v_call: TRBV7-9; cdr3_length: 12; clone_size: -; cdr3_aa: CASSPGGTEAFF
d_call: TRBD1; v_call: TRBV10-3; cdr3_length: 16; clone_size: -; cdr3_aa: CAISAPRTGGGNEQFF
d_call: TRBD2; v_call: TRBV19; cdr3_length: 13; clone_size: -; cdr3_aa: CASSRGRGDEQFF
d_call: TRBD2; v_call: TRBV28; cdr3_length: 14; clone_size: -; cdr3_aa: CASSSGEGRYEQYF
d_call: -; v_call: TRBV12-3/TRBV12-4; cdr3_length: 13; clone_size: -; cdr3_aa: CASSLGQNQPQHF
d_call: TRBD1; v_call: TRBV27; cdr3_length: 14; clone_size: -; cdr3_aa: CASSSGQELSPLHF
d_call: TRBD2; v_call: TRBV7-2; cdr3_length: 14; clone_size: -; cdr3_aa: CASGAGAVTYEQYF
d_call: -; v_call: TRBV10-3; cdr3_length: 12; clone_size: -; cdr3_aa: CAISDSADTQYF
d_call: -; v_call: TRBV7-9; cdr3_length: 13; clone_size: -; cdr3_aa: CASSYQGPAEAFF
d_call: -; v_call: TRBV30; cdr3_length: 14; clone_size: -; cdr3_aa: CAWSDLGAYTEAFF
d_call: -; v_call: TRBV6-1; cdr3_length: 11; clone_size: -; cdr3_aa: CASSDFSGYTF
d_call: -; v_call: TRBV5-8; cdr3_length: 14; clone_size: -; cdr3_aa: CASSLVQVPYEQYF
d_call: -; v_call: TRBV7-9; cdr3_length: 16; clone_size: few; cdr3_aa: CASSPLRWQDSYGYTF
d_call: TRBD2; v_call: TRBV5-1; cdr3_length: 17; clone_size: -; cdr3_aa: CASSLPGTSENTGELFF
d_call: TRBD2; v_call: TRBV7-8; cdr3_length: 15; clone_size: -; cdr3_aa: CASSFQTSWVYEQYF
d_call: -; v_call: TRBV2; cdr3_length: 14; clone_size: -; cdr3_aa: CASSEAIQGVTQYF
d_call: TRBD2; v_call: TRBV14; cdr3_length: 15; clone_size: -; cdr3_aa: CASNPTSGRYNEQFF
d_call: -; v_call: TRBV12-3/TRBV12-4; cdr3_length: 12; clone_size: -; cdr3_aa: CATWGGPKGAFF
d_call: -; v_call: TRBV9; cdr3_length: 13; clone_size: -; cdr3_aa: CASRGTANTEAFF
d_call: TRBD1; v_call: TRBV2; cdr3_length: 15; clone_size: -; cdr3_aa: CASSLDRGREYGYTF
d_call: -; v_call: TRBV5-1; cdr3_length: 12; clone_size: few; cdr3_aa: CASTGGGYGYTF
d_call: TRBD1; v_call: TRBV5-1; cdr3_length: 14; clone_size: -; cdr3_aa: CASSLQQGNSPLHF
d_call: TRBD1; v_call: TRBV15; cdr3_length: 14; clone_size: many; cdr3_aa: CATSKGQSNEKLFF
d_call: -; v_call: TRBV12-3/TRBV12-4; cdr3_length: 13; clone_size: -; cdr3_aa: CASTPSGVSGYTF
d_call: TRBD2; v_call: TRBV28; cdr3_length: 15; clone_size: -; cdr3_aa: CASSLPGLAWNEQFF
d_call: -; v_call: TRBV2; cdr3_length: 16; clone_size: -; cdr3_aa: CASTTSTGGFDTEAFF
d_call: TRBD1; v_call: TRBV30; cdr3_length: 15; clone_size: -; cdr3_aa: CAWTQQGVSSYEQYF
d_call: -; v_call: TRBV7-6; cdr3_length: 17; clone_size: -; cdr3_aa: CASSWSGRITSNYGYTF
d_call: TRBD1; v_call: TRBV5-1; cdr3_length: 15; clone_size: once; cdr3_aa: CASSAKQGAYEKLFF
d_call: TRBD2; v_call: TRBV25-1; cdr3_length: 14; clone_size: -; cdr3_aa: CASRTSGRRETQYF
d_call: -; v_call: TRBV5-1; cdr3_length: 16; clone_size: -; cdr3_aa: CASSLEPADSGNTIYF
d_call: TRBD2; v_call: TRBV11-2; cdr3_length: 16; clone_size: -; cdr3_aa: CASSRGTSGRGGELFF
d_call: TRBD1; v_call: TRBV19; cdr3_length: 15; clone_size: once; cdr3_aa: CASSTGQGSGNEQYF
d_call: -; v_call: TRBV3-1/TRBV3-2; cdr3_length: 14; clone_size: -; cdr3_aa: CASSSDPRDTEAFF
d_call: TRBD1; v_call: TRBV18; cdr3_length: 15; clone_size: -; cdr3_aa: CASSEGQGYGTEAFF
d_call: TRBD1; v_call: TRBV7-9; cdr3_length: 15; clone_size: once; cdr3_aa: CASSWGQGDFNEQYF
d_call: -; v_call: TRBV25-1; cdr3_length: 15; clone_size: -; cdr3_aa: CATKSTDRNYYEQYF
d_call: -; v_call: TRBV10-3; cdr3_length: 15; clone_size: -; cdr3_aa: CAISELDSKNTEAFF
d_call: TRBD1; v_call: TRBV5-1; cdr3_length: 15; clone_size: -; cdr3_aa: CASSASGTGALGYTF
d_call: -; v_call: TRBV5-1; cdr3_length: 15; clone_size: -; cdr3_aa: CASSWGQENTGELFF